This T cell receptor beta chain was documented in a study of blood T cells in healthy people across ages. Primed by a sample-barcoded 5' primer and a J-beta primer mix, a second PCR proceeded for about 7 to 11 cycles. TCRdb re-called the 5' RACE reads through MiXCR, storing one row per CDR3 protein. The table lists about 690,000 distinct CDR3 sequences, over 40% of them singletons. As for this clonotype: Its cognate antigen is unknown.

Study results and caveats: Naive T cell percentage strongly correlated with TCR beta diversity.

The germline CDR1 and CDR2 sequences are DFQATT and SNEGSKA (reference sequence). V was clipped by 7 bases and J by 5 bases; unmatched bases: 6. This CDR3 spans 13 amino acids. Sequencing used blood. The chain uses TRBV20-1 and TRBJ2-7, with 12 nucleotides matching TRBD1. The receptor comes from an older man in good health. CDR3 protein: CSVPGQGAHEQYF. The CDR3 nucleotides read TGCAGTGTCCCGGGACAGGGGGCCCACGAGCAGTACTTC.